The source of this T cell receptor beta chain is a study of CD8 T cells in ankylosing spondylitis. General study results and limits: The study looked at matched synovial fluid samples from ankylosing spondylitis patients. Disease-linked clones were reported to be significantly enriched there. Seemingly distinctive of ankylosing spondylitis blood was a TCR beta motif formed by eight highly homologous variants. Previous work reported some of these motif variants in the synovial fluid and blood of reactive arthritis.

The CDR3 totals 14 residues. Trimming at V came to 6 bases and at J to 8 bases, leaving 9 bases not matched to a gene. Quantitative 5'-RACE with molecular barcodes was used to make the TCR beta libraries. Each CDR3 protein is one row after TCRdb ran MiXCR on the 5' RACE reads. The data show some 140,000 distinct CDR3 sequences, roughly 8% seen once. This clonotype has ten or more counts. Its specificity is not known. This receptor was taken from a male donor with ankylosing spondylitis. Sequencing was carried out using synovial fluid, either unsorted or a sorted T cell fraction (not recorded which). The V call is TRBV12-3 or TRBV12-4, the J call TRBJ1-2, with 10 bases that match TRBD1. DNA for the CDR3: TGTGCCAGCAGAACCGGGACAGGGGTTCAAGGCTACACCTTC. Its protein product is CASRTGTGVQGYTF.